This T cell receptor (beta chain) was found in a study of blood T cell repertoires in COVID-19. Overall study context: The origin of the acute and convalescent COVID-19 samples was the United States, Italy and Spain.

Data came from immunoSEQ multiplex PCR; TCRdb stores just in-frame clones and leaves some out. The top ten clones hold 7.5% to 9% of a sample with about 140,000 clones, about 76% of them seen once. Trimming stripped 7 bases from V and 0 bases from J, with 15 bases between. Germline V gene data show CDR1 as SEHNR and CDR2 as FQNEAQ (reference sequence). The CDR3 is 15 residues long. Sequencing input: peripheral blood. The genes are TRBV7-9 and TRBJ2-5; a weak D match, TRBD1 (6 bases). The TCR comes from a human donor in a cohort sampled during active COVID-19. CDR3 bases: TGTGCCAGCAAACGGGGACACAGGTACCAAGAGACCCAGTACTTC. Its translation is CASKRGHRYQETQYF. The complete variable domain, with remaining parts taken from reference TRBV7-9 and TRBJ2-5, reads DTGVSQNPRHKITKRGQNVTFRCDPISEHNRLYWYRQTLGQGPEFLTYFQNEAQLEKSRLLSDRFSAERPKGSFSTLEIQRTEQGDSAMYLCASKRGHRYQETQYFGPGTRLLVL.